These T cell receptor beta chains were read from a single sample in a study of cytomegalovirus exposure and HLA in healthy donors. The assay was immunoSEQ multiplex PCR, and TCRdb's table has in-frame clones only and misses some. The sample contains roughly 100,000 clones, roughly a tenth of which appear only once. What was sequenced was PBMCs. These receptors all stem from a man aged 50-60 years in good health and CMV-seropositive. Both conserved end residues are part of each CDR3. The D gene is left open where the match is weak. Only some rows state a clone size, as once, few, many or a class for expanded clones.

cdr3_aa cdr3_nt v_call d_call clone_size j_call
CASSLKTTYEQYF TGTGCCAGCAGTTTAAAGACTACGTACGAGCAGTACTTC TRBV27 - - TRBJ2-7
CSAGLAGGGTQYF TGCAGCGCTGGACTAGCGGGAGGAGGTACGCAGTATTTT TRBV29-1 TRBD2 few TRBJ2-3
CASSGGGRLSTEAFF TGTGCCAGCAGTGGAGGGGGACGGTTGAGCACTGAAGCTTTCTTT TRBV2 - few TRBJ1-1
CASSIGTATPGKQYF TGTGCCAGCAGCATCGGGACAGCAACTCCTGGCAAGCAGTACTTC TRBV7-9 TRBD1 - TRBJ2-7
CASLGTSITGELFF TGCGCCAGCCTTGGGACTAGCATAACCGGGGAGCTGTTTTTT TRBV10-2 TRBD2 few TRBJ2-2
CASSNNAGGSPDTQYF TGCGCCAGCAGTAATAATGCGGGAGGCTCGCCCGATACGCAGTATTTT TRBV10-2 TRBD2 few TRBJ2-3
CASSEGTGFYSPLHF TGTGCCAGCAGTGAAGGGACAGGGTTTTATTCACCCCTCCACTTT TRBV6-1 TRBD1 - TRBJ1-6
CASRADRGPNTEAFF TGTGCCAGCAGGGCGGACAGGGGACCAAACACTGAAGCTTTCTTT TRBV6-5 TRBD1 - TRBJ1-1
CASSISLPYEQYF TGTGCCAGTAGTATTAGTCTTCCCTACGAGCAGTACTTC TRBV19 - - TRBJ2-7
CASSFLAGAYEQYF TGTGCCAGCAGCTTTCTAGCGGGAGCTTACGAGCAGTACTTC TRBV6-6 TRBD2 few TRBJ2-7
CASKPWTGPQYF TGTGCCAGCAAGCCCTGGACAGGGCCGCAGTATTTT TRBV27 TRBD1 - TRBJ2-3
CASSYGTRAGETQYF TGTGCCAGCAGTTACGGCACCAGGGCAGGGGAGACCCAGTACTTC TRBV6-6 - - TRBJ2-5
CASSLAVAGSYEQYF TGTGCCAGCAGCTTAGCGGTAGCGGGATCCTACGAGCAGTACTTC TRBV7-2 TRBD2 once TRBJ2-7
CSARDGTSQYF TGCAGTGCTAGAGACGGGACTAGCCAGTACTTC TRBV20-1 TRBD2 - TRBJ2-7
CASSLEGGEQFF TGTGCCAGCAGTCTGGAGGGAGGTGAGCAGTTCTTC TRBV6-4 - - TRBJ2-1
CASHRGGGGLGNTIYF TGTGCCAGTCACCGCGGAGGAGGAGGTTTGGGAAACACCATATATTTT TRBV19 - - TRBJ1-3
CATLTGTSGANVLTF TGTGCCACCTTGACAGGGACCTCTGGGGCCAACGTCCTGACTTTC TRBV28 TRBD1 few TRBJ2-6
CASSAQGVSVEQYF TGTGCCAGCAGCGCCCAGGGGGTCTCGGTCGAGCAGTACTTC TRBV16 TRBD1 few TRBJ2-7
CAWSVRASGRYNEQFF TGTGCCTGGAGTGTAAGGGCTAGCGGCCGGTACAATGAGCAGTTCTTC TRBV30 TRBD2 - TRBJ2-1
CASRSSTGGTGELFF TGTGCCAGCAGGAGTTCAACAGGGGGGACCGGGGAGCTGTTTTTT TRBV6-6 TRBD1 - TRBJ2-2
CAWSVLAGTSKSNEQFF TGTGCCTGGAGTGTTCTTGCCGGGACTAGCAAGTCCAATGAGCAGTTCTTC TRBV30 TRBD2 few TRBJ2-1
CATSRDQTVSYGYTF TGTGCCACCAGCAGAGATCAGACAGTTAGTTATGGCTACACCTTC TRBV15 - - TRBJ1-2
CTSSLPSSGSWAYEQYF TGCACCAGCAGCTTGCCCTCTAGCGGGAGTTGGGCCTACGAGCAGTACTTC TRBV5-1 TRBD2 - TRBJ2-7
CASSASGTSTDTQYF TGCGCCAGCAGCGCTAGCGGGACCAGCACAGATACGCAGTATTTT TRBV5-1 TRBD2 few TRBJ2-3
CASSGQGQANSPLHF TGTGCCAGTAGTGGACAGGGGCAAGCTAATTCACCCCTCCACTTT TRBV19 TRBD1 few TRBJ1-6
CASRTGTGGNSPLHF TGTGCCAGCAGGACGGGGACAGGGGGGAATTCACCCCTCCACTTT TRBV6-5 TRBD1 - TRBJ1-6
CASSSRLAGGRGEQFF TGTGCCAGCAGCTCAAGACTAGCGGGAGGAAGGGGTGAGCAGTTCTTC TRBV11-2 TRBD2 - TRBJ2-1
CASSFPPEDMKQYF TGTGCCAGCAGCTTCCCCCCAGAAGATATGAAGCAGTACTTC TRBV11-2 - - TRBJ2-7
CASSSYRGQAKNIQYF TGTGCCAGCAGCTCCTACAGGGGGCAAGCCAAAAACATTCAGTACTTC TRBV7-9 TRBD1 few TRBJ2-4